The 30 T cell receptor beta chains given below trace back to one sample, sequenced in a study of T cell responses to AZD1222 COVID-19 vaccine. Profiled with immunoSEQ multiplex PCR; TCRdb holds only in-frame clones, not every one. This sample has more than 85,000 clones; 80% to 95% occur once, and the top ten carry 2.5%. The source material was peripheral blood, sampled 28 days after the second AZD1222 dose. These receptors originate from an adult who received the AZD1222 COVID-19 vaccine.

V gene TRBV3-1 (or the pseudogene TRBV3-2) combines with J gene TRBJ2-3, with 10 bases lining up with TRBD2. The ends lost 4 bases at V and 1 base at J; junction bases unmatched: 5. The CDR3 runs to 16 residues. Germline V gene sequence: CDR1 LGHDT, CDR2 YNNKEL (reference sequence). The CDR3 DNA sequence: TGTGCCAGCAGCCTAACCCTAGCGGGGGGCACAGATACGCAGTATTTT. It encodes CASSLTLAGGTDTQYF.

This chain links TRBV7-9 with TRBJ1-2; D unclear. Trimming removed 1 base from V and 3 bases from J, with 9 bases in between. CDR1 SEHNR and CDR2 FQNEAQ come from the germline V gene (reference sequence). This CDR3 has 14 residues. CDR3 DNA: TGTGCCAGCAGCTTAGGGCATGAGTACTATGGCTACACCTTC. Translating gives CASSLGHEYYGYTF.

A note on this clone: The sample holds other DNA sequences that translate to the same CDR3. This chain's CDR3 is CASSLVGETQYF. For the CDR3, the DNA is TGCGCCAGCAGCTTGGTGGGAGAGACCCAGTACTTC. The chain links TRBV5-1 to TRBJ2-5, with D unclear. The ends were cut back, 0 bases at V and 4 bases at J, with 4 bases in the middle. The CDR3 is 12 residues long. Germline loops: CDR1 SGHRS, CDR2 YFSETQ. Using reference TRBV5-1 and TRBJ2-5 for the parts outside the CDR3, the full variable domain is KAGVTQTPRYLIKTRGQQVTLSCSPISGHRSVSWYQQTPGQGLQFLFEYFSETQRNKGNFPGRFSGRQFSNSRSEMNVSTLELGDSALYLCASSLVGETQYFGPGTRLLVL.

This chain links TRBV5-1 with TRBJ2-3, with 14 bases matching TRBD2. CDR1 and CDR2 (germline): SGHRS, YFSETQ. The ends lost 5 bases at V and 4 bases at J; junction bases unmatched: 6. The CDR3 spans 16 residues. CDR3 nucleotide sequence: TGCGCCAGCAGGCAGCGACTAGCGGGGGGGGCAGATACGCAGTATTTT. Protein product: CASRQRLAGGADTQYF.

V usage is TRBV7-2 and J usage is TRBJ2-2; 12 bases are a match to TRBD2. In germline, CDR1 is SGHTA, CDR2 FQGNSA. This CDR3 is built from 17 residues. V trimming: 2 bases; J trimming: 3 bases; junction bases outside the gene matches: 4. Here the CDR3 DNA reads TGTGCCAGCAGCTTATTCGGGACTAGCGGGCACACCGGGGAGCTGTTTTTT. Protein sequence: CASSLFGTSGHTGELFF.

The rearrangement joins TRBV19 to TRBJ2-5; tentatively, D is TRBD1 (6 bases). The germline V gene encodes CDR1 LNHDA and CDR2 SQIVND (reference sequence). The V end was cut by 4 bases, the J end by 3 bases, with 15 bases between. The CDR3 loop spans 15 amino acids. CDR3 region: CASSTPHEGEETQYF. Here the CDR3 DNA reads TGTGCCAGTAGTACCCCCCATGAGGGGGAAGAGACCCAGTACTTC. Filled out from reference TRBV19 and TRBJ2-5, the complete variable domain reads DGGITQSPKYLFRKEGQNVTLSCEQNLNHDAMYWYRQDPGQGLRLIYYSQIVNDFQKGDIAEGYSVSREKKESFPLTVTSAQKNPTAFYLCASSTPHEGEETQYFGPGTRLLVL.

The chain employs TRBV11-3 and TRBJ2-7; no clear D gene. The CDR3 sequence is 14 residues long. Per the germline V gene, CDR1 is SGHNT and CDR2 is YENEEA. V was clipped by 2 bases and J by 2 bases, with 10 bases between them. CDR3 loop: CASSLSWQAYEQYF. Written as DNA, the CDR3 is TGTGCCAGCAGCTTATCTTGGCAAGCCTACGAGCAGTACTTC.

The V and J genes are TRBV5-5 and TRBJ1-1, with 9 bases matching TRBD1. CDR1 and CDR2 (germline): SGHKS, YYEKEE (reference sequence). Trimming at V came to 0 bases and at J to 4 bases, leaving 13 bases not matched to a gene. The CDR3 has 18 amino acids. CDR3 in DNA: TGTGCCAGCAGCTTGGCCCCTGCCGGGACAGGGATAAGCACTGAAGCTTTCTTT. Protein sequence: CASSLAPAGTGISTEAFF.

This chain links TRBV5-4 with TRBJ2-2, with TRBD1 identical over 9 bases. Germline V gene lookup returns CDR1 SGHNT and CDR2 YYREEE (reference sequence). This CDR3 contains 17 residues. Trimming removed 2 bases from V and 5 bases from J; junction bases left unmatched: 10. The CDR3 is CASSLEPGTGRTGELFF. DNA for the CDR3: TGTGCCAGCAGCTTAGAACCCGGGACAGGGAGAACCGGGGAGCTGTTTTTT.

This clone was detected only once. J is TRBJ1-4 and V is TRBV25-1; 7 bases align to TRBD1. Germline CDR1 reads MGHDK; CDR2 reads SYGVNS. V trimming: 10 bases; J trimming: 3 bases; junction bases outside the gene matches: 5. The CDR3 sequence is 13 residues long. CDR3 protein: CATRGAPNEKLFF. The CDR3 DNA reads TGTGCCACCAGGGGGGCCCCTAATGAAAAACTGTTTTTT.

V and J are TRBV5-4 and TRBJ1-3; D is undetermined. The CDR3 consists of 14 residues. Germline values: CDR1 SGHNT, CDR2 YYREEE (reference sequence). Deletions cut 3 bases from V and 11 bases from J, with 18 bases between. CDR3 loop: CASSSGPDSAPIYF. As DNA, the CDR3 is TGTGCCAGCAGCTCCGGCCCCGACTCTGCTCCCATATATTTT.

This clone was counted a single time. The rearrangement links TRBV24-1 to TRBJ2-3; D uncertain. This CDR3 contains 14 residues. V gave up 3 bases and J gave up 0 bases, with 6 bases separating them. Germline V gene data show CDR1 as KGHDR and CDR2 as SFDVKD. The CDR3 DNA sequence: TGTGCCACCAGTGATGTCGGGAGCACAGATACGCAGTATTTT. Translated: CATSDVGSTDTQYF.

CDR3 in amino acids: CASSLGTGVGEKLFF. In nucleotides, the CDR3 is TGTGCCAGCAGCTTAGGAACTGGTGTCGGTGAAAAACTGTTTTTT. The chain recombines TRBV7-8 with TRBJ1-4, with no clear D. This CDR3 spans 15 amino acids. Trimming stripped 1 base from V and 7 bases from J, with 13 bases between. The germline V gene has CDR1 SGHVS and CDR2 FQNEAQ.

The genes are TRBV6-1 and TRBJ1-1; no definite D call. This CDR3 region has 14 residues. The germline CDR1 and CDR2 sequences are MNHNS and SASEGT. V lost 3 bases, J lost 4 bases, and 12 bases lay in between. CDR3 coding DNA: TGTGCCAGCAGTGAGGTAGGGTTGAGCACTGAAGCTTTCTTT. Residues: CASSEVGLSTEAFF.

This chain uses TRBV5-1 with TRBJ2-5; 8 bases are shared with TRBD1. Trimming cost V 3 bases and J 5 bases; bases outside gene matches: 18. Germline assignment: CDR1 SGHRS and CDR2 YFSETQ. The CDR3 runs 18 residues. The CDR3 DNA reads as TGCGCCAGCAGCTCCGTAATGGACAGGGCGATGTGGAGGGAGACCCAGTACTTC. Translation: CASSSVMDRAMWRETQYF.

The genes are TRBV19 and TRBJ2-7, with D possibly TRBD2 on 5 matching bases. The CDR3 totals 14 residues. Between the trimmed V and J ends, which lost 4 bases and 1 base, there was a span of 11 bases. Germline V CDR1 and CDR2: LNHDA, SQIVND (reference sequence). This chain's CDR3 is CASSKASGSYEQYF. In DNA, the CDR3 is TGTGCCAGTAGTAAGGCCAGCGGTTCCTACGAGCAGTACTTC.

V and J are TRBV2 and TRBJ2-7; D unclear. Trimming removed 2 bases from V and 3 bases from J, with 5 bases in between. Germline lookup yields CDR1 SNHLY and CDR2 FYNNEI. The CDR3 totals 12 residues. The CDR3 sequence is CASSEMDYEQYF. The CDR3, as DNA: TGTGCCAGCAGTGAAATGGACTACGAGCAGTACTTC.

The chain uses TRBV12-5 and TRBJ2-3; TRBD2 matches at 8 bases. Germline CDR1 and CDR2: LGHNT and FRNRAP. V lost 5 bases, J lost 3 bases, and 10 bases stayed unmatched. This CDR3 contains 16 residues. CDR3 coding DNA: TGTGCTAGTGGTCCCATGACCGGGACTAGAACAGATACGCAGTATTTT. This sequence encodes CASGPMTGTRTDTQYF.

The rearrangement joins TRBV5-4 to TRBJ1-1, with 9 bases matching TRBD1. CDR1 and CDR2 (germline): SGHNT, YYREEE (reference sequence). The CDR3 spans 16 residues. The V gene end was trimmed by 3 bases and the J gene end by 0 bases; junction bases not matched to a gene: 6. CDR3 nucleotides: TGTGCCAGCAGCTCCCCGGGACAGGGTTTGAACACTGAAGCTTTCTTT. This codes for CASSSPGQGLNTEAFF.

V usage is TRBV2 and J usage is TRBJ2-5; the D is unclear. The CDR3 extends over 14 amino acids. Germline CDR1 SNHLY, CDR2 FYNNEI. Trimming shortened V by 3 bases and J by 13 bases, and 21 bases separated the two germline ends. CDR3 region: CASSESLTVEARYF. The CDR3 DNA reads TGTGCCAGCAGTGAGAGCTTGACGGTAGAAGCTCGGTACTTC. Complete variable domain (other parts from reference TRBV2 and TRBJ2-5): EPEVTQTPSHQVTQMGQEVILRCVPISNHLYFYWYRQILGQKVEFLVSFYNNEISEKSEIFDDQFSVERPDGSNFTLKIRSTKLEDSAMYFCASSESLTVEARYFGPGTRLLVL.

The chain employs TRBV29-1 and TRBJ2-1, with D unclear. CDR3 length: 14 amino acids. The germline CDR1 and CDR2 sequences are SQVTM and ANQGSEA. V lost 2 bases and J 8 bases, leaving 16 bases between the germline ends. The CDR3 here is CSVEPPGGPDEQFF. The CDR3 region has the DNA TGCAGCGTTGAACCGCCGGGTGGCCCCGATGAGCAGTTCTTC.

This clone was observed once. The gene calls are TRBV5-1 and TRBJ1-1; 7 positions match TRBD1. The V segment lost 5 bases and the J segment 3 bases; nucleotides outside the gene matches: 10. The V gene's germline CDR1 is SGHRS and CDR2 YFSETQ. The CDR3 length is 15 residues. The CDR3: CASSRNQGGDTEAFF. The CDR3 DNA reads TGCGCCAGCAGTCGAAACCAGGGGGGAGACACTGAAGCTTTCTTT.

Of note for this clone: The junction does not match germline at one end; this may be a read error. CDR3 in amino acids: CASSTDRGYEQYF. DNA of the CDR3: TGTGCTAGCAGCACCGACAGGGGCTACGAGCAGTACTTC. The chain uses TRBV7-7 and TRBJ2-7, with 8 bases aligning to TRBD1. In germline, CDR1 is SSHAT, CDR2 FNYEAQ (reference sequence). This CDR3 contains 13 residues.

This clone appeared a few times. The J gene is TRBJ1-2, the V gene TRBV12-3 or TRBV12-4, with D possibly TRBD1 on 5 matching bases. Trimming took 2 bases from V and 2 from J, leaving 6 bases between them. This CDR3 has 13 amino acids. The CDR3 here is CASSLWGNYGYTF. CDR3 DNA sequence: TGTGCCAGCAGTTTATGGGGGAACTATGGCTACACCTTC.

CDR3: CASSWVGGSSYEQYF. The CDR3 coding sequence is TGTGCCAGCAGTTGGGTAGGGGGGAGCTCCTACGAGCAGTACTTC. The chain carries TRBV6-2 or TRBV6-3 and TRBJ2-7; TRBD1 or TRBD2 may be the D gene (6 bases each). V lost 4 bases, J lost 0 bases, and 13 bases lay in between. The germline CDR1 and CDR2 sequences are MNHEY and SVGEGT. The CDR3 extends over 15 amino acids.

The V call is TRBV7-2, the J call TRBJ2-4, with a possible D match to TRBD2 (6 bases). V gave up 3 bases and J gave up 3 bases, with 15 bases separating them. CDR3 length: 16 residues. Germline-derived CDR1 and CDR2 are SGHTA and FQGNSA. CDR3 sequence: CASSFEPTRDKNIQYF. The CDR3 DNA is TGTGCCAGCAGCTTTGAGCCGACGCGGGACAAAAACATTCAGTACTTC.

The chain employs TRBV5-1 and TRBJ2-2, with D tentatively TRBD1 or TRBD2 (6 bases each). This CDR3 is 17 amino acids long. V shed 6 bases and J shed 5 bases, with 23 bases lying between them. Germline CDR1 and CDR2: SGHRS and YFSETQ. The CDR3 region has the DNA TGCGCCAGCACCTCACCTCTCTCCGGGGGCGGGACCGGGGAGCTGTTTTTT. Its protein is CASTSPLSGGGTGELFF.

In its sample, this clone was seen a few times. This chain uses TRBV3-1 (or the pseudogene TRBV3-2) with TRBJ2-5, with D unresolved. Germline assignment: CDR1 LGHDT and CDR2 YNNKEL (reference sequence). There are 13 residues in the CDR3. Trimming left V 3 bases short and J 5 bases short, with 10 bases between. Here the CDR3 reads CASSQGLGETQYF. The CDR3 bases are TGTGCCAGCAGCCAGGGCCTCGGGGAGACCCAGTACTTC.

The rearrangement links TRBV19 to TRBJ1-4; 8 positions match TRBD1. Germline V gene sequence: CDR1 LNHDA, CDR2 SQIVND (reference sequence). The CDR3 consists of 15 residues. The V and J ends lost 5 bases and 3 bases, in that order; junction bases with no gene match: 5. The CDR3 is CASSRETGANEKLFF. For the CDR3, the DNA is TGTGCCAGTAGTCGCGAGACAGGGGCTAATGAAAAACTGTTTTTT.

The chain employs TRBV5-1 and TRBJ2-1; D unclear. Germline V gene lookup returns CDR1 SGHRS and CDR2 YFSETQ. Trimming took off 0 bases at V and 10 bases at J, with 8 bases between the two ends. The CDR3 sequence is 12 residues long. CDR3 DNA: TGCGCCAGCAGCTTGGTACAGAGGGAGCAGTTCTTC. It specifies CASSLVQREQFF.